The 18 T cell receptor beta chains presented below share a single source sample, sequenced in a study of graft-versus-host responses after intestinal transplantation. TCRdb's copy holds only in-frame clones and misses some; the assay was immunoSEQ multiplex PCR. The data hold 20,000 or so clones, with under 75% observed a single time. Processed graft tissue released its intraepithelial and lamina propria lymphocytes. Here the sequenced sample was ileum tissue, taken about 21 days after intestinal transplant. All receptors come from a human patient who received an intestinal transplant, so some T cells may come from the graft donor.

The chain joins TRBV11-2 to TRBJ2-5; tentatively, D is TRBD1 (6 bases). V was shortened by 1 base and J by 2 bases, with 11 bases between the two germline ends. The CDR3 has 15 amino acids. The V gene's germline CDR1 is SGHAT and CDR2 FQNNGV. The CDR3 region has the DNA TGTGCCAGCAGCTTAGGCATCAGGGGTCAAGAGACCCAGTACTTC. Protein product: CASSLGIRGQETQYF.

This chain uses TRBV6-1 with TRBJ2-3; D remains ambiguous. Per the germline V gene, CDR1 is MNHNS and CDR2 is SASEGT. There are 11 residues in the CDR3. The V and J ends lost 8 bases and 7 bases respectively, with 10 bases between them. CDR3 amino acids: CASEAMNTQYF. CDR3 coding DNA: TGTGCCAGCGAGGCGATGAATACGCAGTATTTT.

V gene TRBV29-1 combines with J gene TRBJ2-3; 7 nucleotides align to TRBD2. CDR1 is SQVTM, CDR2 ANQGSEA, per germline. The CDR3 is 14 amino acids. V lost 6 bases, J lost 0 bases, and 6 bases stayed unmatched. The CDR3 DNA sequence: TGCAGCGTGCACCGGGACTATAGCACAGATACGCAGTATTTT. Protein: CSVHRDYSTDTQYF.

This chain uses TRBV7-9 with TRBJ2-7, with 7 nucleotides matching TRBD1. The CDR3 length is 13 residues. V trimming: 6 bases; J trimming: 2 bases; junction bases outside the gene matches: 4. Looked up from germline, CDR1 is SEHNR and CDR2 is FQNEAQ (reference sequence). CDR3 residues: CASRDGTAYEQYF. In DNA, the CDR3 is TGTGCCAGCAGGGACGGGACAGCCTACGAGCAGTACTTC. The entire variable domain, with the rest obtained from reference TRBV7-9 and TRBJ2-7, is as follows: DTGVSQNPRHKITKRGQNVTFRCDPISEHNRLYWYRQTLGQGPEFLTYFQNEAQLEKSRLLSDRFSAERPKGSFSTLEIQRTEQGDSAMYLCASRDGTAYEQYFGPGTRLTVT.

V gene TRBV28 combines with J gene TRBJ2-7, with D possibly being TRBD2 (5 bases). The ends were cut back, 8 bases at V and 5 bases at J, with 16 bases in the middle. Germline-derived CDR1 and CDR2 are MDHEN and SYDVKM. The CDR3 is made up of 13 amino acids. CDR3 residues: CASQKREFDEQYF. As DNA, the CDR3 is TGTGCCAGCCAGAAACGGGAATTTGACGAGCAGTACTTC.

The chain is built from TRBV28 and TRBJ2-5; the match to TRBD2 covers 9 bases. There are 15 residues in the CDR3. After removal of 3 bases from V and 0 bases from J, the junction contained 2 bases not matched to a gene. Germline-derived CDR1 and CDR2 are MDHEN and SYDVKM. In DNA form, the CDR3 reads TGTGCCAGCAGTTTGCTAGCGGGGAACCAAGAGACCCAGTACTTC. It specifies CASSLLAGNQETQYF.

In its sample, this clone was seen once. V usage is TRBV4-1 and J usage is TRBJ2-7; 13 nucleotides match TRBD2. V shed 4 bases, J shed 6 bases, and the junction held 3 bases outside the gene matches. The CDR3 extends over 14 amino acids. Germline values: CDR1 MGHRA, CDR2 YSYEKL. This chain's CDR3 is CASSRGLAGAEQYF. DNA of the CDR3: TGCGCCAGCAGCCGTGGACTAGCGGGGGCCGAGCAGTACTTC.

This sequence joins TRBV5-1 and TRBJ2-5; TRBD1 matches at 8 bases. Germline V gene sequence: CDR1 SGHRS, CDR2 YFSETQ. This CDR3 spans 19 amino acids. Germline trimming cut 0 bases from V and 1 base from J; bases unmatched to any gene: 14. The DNA of the CDR3 is TGCGCCAGCAGCTTGGGAGTCGTTCGAGGGACAGGAGCCCAAGAGACCCAGTACTTC. It translates to CASSLGVVRGTGAQETQYF.

V is TRBV28 and J is TRBJ1-6, with D uncertain. Trimming removed 1 base at V and 0 bases at J, with 7 bases between. Germline V gene lookup returns CDR1 MDHEN and CDR2 SYDVKM. The CDR3 extends over 16 amino acids. Here the CDR3 reads CASSLFRSSYNSPLHF. CDR3 bases: TGTGCCAGCAGTTTATTTCGCAGCTCCTATAATTCACCCCTCCACTTT.

This clone was picked up a small number of times. The chain employs TRBV21-1 and TRBJ1-5. TRBV21-1 is designated a pseudogene. This CDR3 region has 15 residues. The CDR3 DNA is TGTGCCAGCAGCAAAGAGCCACCACGCAATCAGCCCCAGCATTTT. Its protein is CASSKEPPRNQPQHF.

The rearrangement links TRBV21-1 to TRBJ1-5. TRBV21-1 has pseudogene status. The CDR3 totals 18 residues. DNA of the CDR3: TGTGCCAGCAGCAAAGTCAGGGACTCAAAAGGGGGCAATCAGCCCCAGCATTTT. Protein sequence: CASSKVRDSKGGNQPQHF.

V usage is TRBV9 and J usage is TRBJ1-1; 7 nucleotides agree with TRBD1. This CDR3 is 16 amino acids long. The junction had 9 bases not matched to a gene; V was cut back by 0 bases and J by 4 bases. CDR1 is SGDLS, CDR2 YYNGEE, per germline. CDR3 in amino acids: CASSVVRGPCGTEAFF. The CDR3, as DNA: TGTGCCAGCAGCGTAGTAAGGGGGCCTTGTGGCACTGAAGCTTTCTTT.

The chain carries TRBV7-9 and TRBJ1-2; tentatively, D is TRBD1 (6 bases). The CDR3 sequence is 15 residues long. V was shortened by 1 base and J by 3 bases, with 12 bases between the two germline ends. Germline V gene lookup returns CDR1 SEHNR and CDR2 FQNEAQ (reference sequence). CDR3 sequence: CASSLGTGLHYGYTF. The CDR3 nucleotides read TGTGCCAGCAGCTTAGGTACAGGGCTTCACTATGGCTACACCTTC.

The chain joins TRBV11-2 to TRBJ1-2, with D possibly matching TRBD1 (5 bases). The CDR3 covers 15 residues. The V gene lost 6 bases and the J gene lost 4 bases, with 18 bases spanning the gap. Per the germline V gene, CDR1 is SGHAT and CDR2 is FQNNGV. The CDR3 nucleotides are TGTGCCAGCAGTAGGGGCCCACTACCCCTCTATGGCTACACCTTC. Its translation is CASSRGPLPLYGYTF.

V and J are TRBV5-4 and TRBJ2-1; TRBD1 aligns across 9 bases. There are 16 residues in the CDR3. Germline lookup yields CDR1 SGHNT and CDR2 YYREEE (reference sequence). The J segment lost 5 bases and the V segment lost 0 bases, leaving 6 bases of the junction unmatched. CDR3 in amino acids: CASSLAGGQGDNEQFF. In nucleotides, the CDR3 is TGTGCCAGCAGCTTGGCCGGGGGACAGGGAGACAATGAGCAGTTCTTC.

The chain uses TRBV25-1 and TRBJ1-1, with 9 nucleotides matching TRBD1. CDR3 length: 15 residues. Germline loops: CDR1 MGHDK, CDR2 SYGVNS. The J segment lost 6 bases and the V segment lost 7 bases, leaving 12 bases of the junction unmatched. The CDR3 DNA is TGTGCCAGCAACCCTAAGGGACAGGGAGGTCCTGAAGCTTTCTTT. Its translation is CASNPKGQGGPEAFF.

The chain combines TRBV9 with TRBJ1-3; TRBD1 agrees at 7 bases. V lost 0 bases, J lost 2 bases, and 2 bases stayed unmatched. The germline gives CDR1 SGDLS, CDR2 YYNGEE. This CDR3 region has 15 residues. The CDR3 reads CASSVETGPGNTIYF. CDR3 sequence (DNA): TGTGCCAGCAGCGTAGAGACAGGGCCTGGAAACACCATATATTTT.

The V gene is TRBV7-2, the J gene TRBJ1-3, with D unclear. CDR1 SGHTA and CDR2 FQGNSA come from the germline V gene. The germline V and J ends were trimmed by 6 bases and 2 bases, with 8 bases remaining between them. This CDR3 is 13 amino acids long. The CDR3 is CASRGRTGNTIYF. CDR3 in DNA: TGTGCCAGCAGGGGGAGGACTGGAAACACCATATATTTT.